The clone carrying this T cell receptor beta chain has more than one count but fewer than ten. Its specificity is not known. The CDR3 sequence is 14 residues long. Germline lookup yields CDR1 SNHLY and CDR2 FYNNEI. Trimming at V came to 6 bases and at J to 6 bases, leaving 8 bases not matched to a gene. The data originate from a study of T-cell reconstitution after alpha-beta-depleted transplantation in children. For TCRbeta, the library was prepared with unique molecular identifiers. TCRdb analysed the PCR reads with MiXCR anew, one entry per CDR3 protein. Of about 300,000 distinct CDR3 sequences in the sample, roughly 7.8% were seen once. Study-wide points: Some patients showed high day-60 TCRbeta diversity, which derived from surviving recipient T cells and thymic progenitors. Newly generated T cells supplied most T-cell counts and diversity one year post-transplant. Reportedly, alpha-beta T cells present about two months post-transplant originated from several hundred expanded clones of graft origin.

The rearrangement joins TRBV2 to TRBJ2-4; 7 nucleotides line up with TRBD1. The sequenced sample was peripheral blood, obtained 360 days after TCRalphabeta/CD19-depleted stem cell transplant. This TCR came from a female patient aged 2-9 years who had a stem cell transplant for Fanconi anemia, so the T cells may come from the graft donor. The DNA for the CDR3 is TGTGCCAGCAGGGGGAGACAGGGCGGAAACATTCAGTACTTC. The encoded protein is CASRGRQGGNIQYF.